A selection of T cell receptor beta chains follows, all from one sample in a study of T cell changes during pregnancy in multiple sclerosis. The method was immunoSEQ multiplex PCR; TCRdb's version includes in-frame clones alone and lacks a portion of them. Found here are some 41,000 clones, 90% of them singletons; the top ten hold 9% to 10%. Source: CD8+ T cells from peripheral blood mononuclear cells, taken in the first trimester of pregnancy. The origin of the receptors is a female donor with multiple sclerosis, enrolled in a pregnancy study. Both conserved end residues are part of each CDR3. The D gene is left open where the match is weak.

J gene | V gene | D gene | CDR3 protein | CDR3 DNA
TRBJ1-1 | TRBV27 | . | CASLGGLGTEAFF | TGTGCCAGCCTCGGGGGGCTTGGCACTGAAGCTTTCTTT
TRBJ1-1 | TRBV7-6 | TRBD1 | CASSLDRGILTEAFF | TGTGCCAGCAGCCTGGACAGGGGAATTCTTACTGAAGCTTTCTTT
TRBJ1-5 | TRBV9 | TRBD1 | CASSATGAWGRNQPQHF | TGTGCCAGCAGCGCAACAGGGGCATGGGGTCGCAATCAGCCCCAGCATTTT
TRBJ2-3 | TRBV13 | TRBD2 | CASSGPSGGTDTQYF | TGTGCCAGCAGCGGACCTAGCGGGGGTACAGATACGCAGTATTTT
TRBJ2-1 | TRBV7-2 | TRBD1 | CASSPSRTGGGEQFF | TGTGCCAGCAGCCCCAGTAGGACAGGGGGCGGTGAGCAGTTCTTC
TRBJ2-2 | TRBV7-2 | . | CASNNILRGNTGELFF | TGTGCCAGCAACAATATTCTTAGGGGGAACACCGGGGAGCTGTTTTTT
TRBJ2-7 | TRBV4-3 | TRBD1 | CASSQGQGSYEQYF | TGCGCCAGCAGCCAAGGACAGGGCTCCTACGAGCAGTACTTC
TRBJ1-3 | TRBV27 | . | CASSETGFSGNTIYF | TGTGCCAGCAGTGAGACTGGATTCTCTGGAAACACCATATATTTT
TRBJ2-2 | TRBV21-1 | . | CASSPRTSGSPGELFF | TGTGCCAGCAGCCCGCGGACTAGCGGGAGTCCCGGGGAGCTGTTTTTT
TRBJ2-7 | TRBV21-1 | . | CASSKALDRGYEQYF | TGTGCCAGCAGCAAAGCCCTGGACAGGGGGTACGAGCAGTACTTC
TRBJ1-6 | TRBV5-6 | . | CASSLAGSSYNSPLHF | TGTGCCAGCAGCTTGGCCGGGAGCTCCTATAATTCACCCCTCCACTTT
TRBJ2-2 | TRBV5-5 | TRBD1 | CASSSTGFGSVAGELFF | TGTGCCAGCAGCTCGACAGGGTTTGGCTCCGTCGCCGGGGAGCTGTTTTTT
TRBJ1-1 | TRBV7-8 | . | CASSLSGGQYTEAFF | TGTGCCAGCAGCTTATCGGGGGGTCAGTACACTGAAGCTTTCTTT
TRBJ1-4 | TRBV7-9 | TRBD1 | CASSSGTGIEKLFF | TGTGCCAGCAGCTCCGGGACAGGGATTGAAAAACTGTTTTTT
TRBJ2-1 | TRBV9 | TRBD2 | CASSVYAGGISDNEQFF | TGTGCCAGCAGCGTATATGCGGGGGGTATCTCCGACAATGAGCAGTTCTTC
TRBJ1-2 | TRBV11-2 | TRBD1 | CASSLEGTVYGYTF | TGTGCCAGCAGCTTAGAGGGGACAGTCTATGGCTACACCTTC
TRBJ2-7 | TRBV7-9 | TRBD2 | CASSPLTVGLVIEQYF | TGTGCCAGCAGCCCTCTGACTGTAGGACTAGTAATCGAGCAGTACTTC
TRBJ2-7 | TRBV5-1 | TRBD1 | CASSLPGTGDEQYF | TGCGCCAGCAGCCTTCCCGGGACAGGAGACGAGCAGTACTTC
TRBJ2-1 | TRBV6-4 | . | CASSEEGGRGEQFF | TGTGCCAGCAGTGAAGAGGGGGGGAGGGGTGAGCAGTTCTTC